These T cell receptor beta chains were read from a single sample in a study of PD-1 blockade in classical Hodgkin lymphoma. Sequencing used immunoSEQ multiplex PCR; TCRdb keeps in-frame clones, though not all of them. The sample shows some 50,000 clones, approximately 73% of them seen only once. The source material was peripheral blood mononuclear cells (PBMCs), sampled at baseline. All receptors derive from a human donor with classical Hodgkin lymphoma. CDR3s include the opening cysteine and the closing phenylalanine or tryptophan. A D gene is named only where the DNA matches it firmly. The size of a clone is reported for some rows only, either as once, few or many, or as a class for expanded clones.

v_call	j_call	d_call	cdr3_length	clone_size	cdr3_aa	cdr3_nt
TRBV6-1	TRBJ2-1	.	15	.	CASSEMAGLWSEQFF	TGTGCCAGCAGTGAAATGGCGGGACTCTGGAGTGAGCAGTTCTTC
TRBV6-1	TRBJ2-7	.	15	.	CASSWAATSSYEQYF	TGTGCCAGCAGTTGGGCCGCTACTTCCTCCTACGAGCAGTACTTC
TRBV27	TRBJ1-1	.	14	few	CASSYTGTGTEAFF	TGTGCCAGCAGTTATACAGGGACGGGGACTGAAGCTTTCTTT
TRBV11-2	TRBJ2-7	.	17	many	CASSLDSDGQNGGEQYF	TGTGCCAGCAGCTTAGATAGTGACGGTCAGAACGGCGGCGAGCAGTACTTC
TRBV2	TRBJ2-5	.	13	once	CASTWQGQETQYF	TGTGCCAGCACCTGGCAGGGCCAAGAGACCCAGTACTTC
TRBV28	TRBJ1-4	TRBD1	16	once	CASSLGVGGVHEKLFF	TGTGCCAGCAGTTTGGGAGTAGGGGGCGTTCATGAAAAACTGTTTTTT
TRBV11-2	TRBJ1-1	.	13	.	CASSLGQNTEAFF	TGTGCCAGCAGCTTAGGACAGAACACTGAAGCTTTCTTT
TRBV2	TRBJ1-6	.	16	few	CAIPRGGARNVEPLHF	TGTGCCATCCCTAGGGGGGGGGCTCGAAACGTTGAACCCCTCCACTTT
TRBV6-1	TRBJ1-1	.	13	.	CAGGTFANTEAFF	TGTGCCGGAGGGACGTTTGCGAACACTGAAGCTTTCTTT
TRBV27	TRBJ2-7	.	17	.	CASAPGDLLPYSYEQYF	TGTGCCAGCGCGCCAGGGGACCTCTTGCCCTACTCCTACGAGCAGTACTTC
TRBV19	TRBJ1-1	TRBD1	14	.	CASSHQGEGTEAFF	TGTGCCAGTAGCCACCAGGGGGAAGGGACTGAAGCTTTCTTT